This T cell receptor beta chain was observed in a study of OX40 agonist ivuxolimab in advanced cancers. Germline CDR1 is SGHRS and CDR2 is YFSETQ. The CDR3 consists of 15 residues. V was cut by 4 bases and J by 1 base, with 11 bases left in between. Profiling relied on immunoSEQ multiplex PCR, and the TCRdb table lists in-frame clones only, not all of them. The table shows 91,000 or so clones, with more than 75% occurring only once. The chain couples TRBV5-1 to TRBJ2-2; a weak D match, TRBD1 (7 bases). This sequence originates from an adult with an advanced solid tumor such as melanoma, head and neck, liver or kidney cancer. The material was CD4+ or CD8+ T cells sorted from blood, obtained in a trial of the OX40 agonist ivuxolimab. The CDR3 region is CASSAGTENTGELFF. As DNA, the CDR3 is TGCGCCAGCAGCGCGGGGACAGAGAACACCGGGGAGCTGTTTTTT.